Presented here are 6 T cell receptor beta chains from one specimen sequenced in a study of blood T cell repertoires in COVID-19. Here immunoSEQ multiplex PCR was the method, and the copy in TCRdb shows in-frame clones only, minus some. The sample has 400,000 or so clones, approximately 89% seen once. The source material was peripheral blood. Receptor source: a woman in her 40s with COVID-19, enrolled during active disease.

This chain links TRBV28 with TRBJ2-6; no firm D call. This CDR3 is built from 14 residues. Germline values: CDR1 MDHEN, CDR2 SYDVKM. The V gene lost 6 bases and the J gene lost 1 base, with 7 bases spanning the gap. Here the CDR3 reads CASRAHSGANVLTF. The CDR3, as DNA: TGTGCCAGCAGAGCCCATTCTGGGGCCAACGTCCTGACTTTC.

The V gene is TRBV19, the J gene TRBJ2-2, with D possibly TRBD1 on 6 matching bases. This CDR3 has 14 amino acids. The V gene's germline CDR1 is LNHDA and CDR2 SQIVND (reference sequence). V gave up 2 bases and J gave up 7 bases, with 11 bases separating them. This CDR3 reads CASSIRLGHGELFF. The CDR3 bases are TGTGCCAGTAGTATACGATTGGGACACGGGGAGCTGTTTTTT.

The chain joins TRBV11-2 to TRBJ1-5; D not certain. Germline assignment: CDR1 SGHAT and CDR2 FQNNGV. The CDR3 has 13 amino acids. V lost 1 base, J lost 5 bases, and 6 bases lay in between. The CDR3 DNA is TGTGCCAGCAGCTTAGGCCGAGATCAGCCCCAGCATTTT. It translates to CASSLGRDQPQHF.

This clone was detected only once. CDR3 DNA sequence: TGTGCCAGCAGTTTACCGGGGGTTTATGGCTACACCTTC. Its protein product is CASSLPGVYGYTF. The rearrangement uses TRBV28 and TRBJ1-2; D perhaps matches TRBD1 (5 bases). The CDR3 is 13 amino acids. V gave up 2 bases and J gave up 5 bases, with 9 bases separating them. Germline CDR1 is MDHEN and CDR2 is SYDVKM.

The chain is built from TRBV19 and TRBJ2-6; D may be TRBD1 (6 bases). The CDR3 sequence is 19 residues long. Germline CDR1 is LNHDA and CDR2 is SQIVND (reference sequence). V gave up 5 bases and J gave up 0 bases, with 20 bases separating them. The CDR3 spells CASSLRGGQLISGANVLTF. In DNA, the CDR3 is TGTGCCAGTAGTCTCCGTGGAGGACAGCTAATCTCTGGGGCCAACGTCCTGACTTTC.

The chain is built from TRBV4-1 and TRBJ1-1, with TRBD1 as a possible D gene (5 bases). The CDR3 contains 18 residues. Germline V gene data show CDR1 as MGHRA and CDR2 as YSYEKL. With 6 bases removed from V and 7 bases from J, the gap between germline ends came to 30 bases. The CDR3 reads CASRNTPGLVTGAGEAFF. DNA of the CDR3: TGCGCCAGCAGAAACACCCCAGGGTTGGTCACGGGAGCAGGTGAAGCTTTCTTT.